This T cell receptor (beta chain) stems from a study of blood T cell repertoires in COVID-19. Per the germline V gene, CDR1 is SGHDN and CDR2 is FVKESK. The CDR3 covers 15 residues. Trimming took 6 bases from V and 0 from J; bases not matched to a gene: 8. TCRdb's table, derived via immunoSEQ multiplex PCR, lists solely in-frame clones and lacks some. The data hold under 350,000 clones, with around nine tenths observed a single time. The participants were between roughly 18 and 89 years old and came from some 25 US areas. V usage is TRBV14 and J usage is TRBJ2-7; 7 bases map to TRBD1. This receptor was obtained from a woman between 18 and 30 years old who had recovered from COVID-19. The sequenced sample was PBMCs or T cells enriched from blood (not recorded which). CDR3 loop: CASSRGQVPSYEQYF. CDR3 DNA: TGTGCCAGCAGTCGAGGACAGGTGCCCTCCTACGAGCAGTACTTC. Variable domain in full (rest from reference TRBV14 and TRBJ2-7): EAGVTQFPSHSVIEKGQTVTLRCDPISGHDNLYWYRRVMGKEIKFLLHFVKESKQDESGMPNNRFLAERTGGTYSTLKVQPAELEDSGVYFCASSRGQVPSYEQYFGPGTRLTVT.